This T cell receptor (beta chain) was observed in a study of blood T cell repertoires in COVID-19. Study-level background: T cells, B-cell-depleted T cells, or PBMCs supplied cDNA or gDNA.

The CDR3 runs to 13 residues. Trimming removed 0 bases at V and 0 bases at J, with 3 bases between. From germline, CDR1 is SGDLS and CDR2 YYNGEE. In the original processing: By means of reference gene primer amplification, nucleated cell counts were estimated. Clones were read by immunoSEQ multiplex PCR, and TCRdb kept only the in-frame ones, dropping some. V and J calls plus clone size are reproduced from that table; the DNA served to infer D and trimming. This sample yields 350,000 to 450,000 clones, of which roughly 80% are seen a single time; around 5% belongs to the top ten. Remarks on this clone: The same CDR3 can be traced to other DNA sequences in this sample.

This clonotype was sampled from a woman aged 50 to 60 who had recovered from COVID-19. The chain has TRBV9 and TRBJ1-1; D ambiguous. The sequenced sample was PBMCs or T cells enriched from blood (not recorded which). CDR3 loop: CASSVAMNTEAFF. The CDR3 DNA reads TGTGCCAGCAGCGTAGCTATGAACACTGAAGCTTTCTTT.